The 16 T cell receptor beta chains listed next were all sequenced from one sample in a study of blood T cell repertoires in COVID-19. TCRdb keeps only in-frame clones here, not all; method: immunoSEQ multiplex PCR. The sample has 44,000 or so clones; 65% to 85% are singletons. Sequenced sample: peripheral blood. These receptors came from a man between 45 and 60 years old with active COVID-19.

This chain joins TRBV5-6 and TRBJ1-1, with TRBD1 identical over 9 bases. The germline V gene has CDR1 SGHDT and CDR2 YYEEEE. The CDR3 extends over 14 amino acids. V shed 5 bases, J shed 5 bases, and the junction held 7 bases outside the gene matches. The CDR3 DNA reads as TGTGCCAGCAGGCGACAGGGGGAAGGAACTGAAGCTTTCTTT. Translated, it gives CASRRQGEGTEAFF.

The V gene is TRBV10-2, the J gene TRBJ1-1, with 9 bases that match TRBD1. V lost 6 bases, J lost 0 bases, and 11 bases stayed unmatched. Germline V lookup: CDR1 WSHSY, CDR2 SAAADI. The CDR3 has 17 amino acids. The DNA of the CDR3 is TGCGCCAGCAGCTCCGGGACAGGGAGGGGAATGAACACTGAAGCTTTCTTT. It specifies CASSSGTGRGMNTEAFF.

CDR3 in DNA: TGTGCCAGCAGCCAGACAGATAACTATGGCTACACCTTC. Translated, it gives CASSQTDNYGYTF. V usage is TRBV3-1 (or the pseudogene TRBV3-2) and J usage is TRBJ1-2; tentative D call: TRBD1 (5 bases). V dropped 3 bases and J dropped 1 base, with 6 bases sitting between them. CDR3 size: 13 residues. Germline CDR1 LGHDT, CDR2 YNNKEL (reference sequence).

The chain is built from TRBV5-6 and TRBJ1-2, with a weak D call TRBD1 (5 bases). This CDR3 is 14 amino acids long. Trimming shortened V by 0 bases and J by 1 base, and 7 bases separated the two germline ends. Germline lookup yields CDR1 SGHDT and CDR2 YYEEEE. CDR3 region: CASSLGQGNYGYTF. CDR3 coding DNA: TGTGCCAGCAGCTTGGGGCAGGGTAACTATGGCTACACCTTC.

This clone came up once. This chain joins TRBV18 and TRBJ1-3, with a possible D match to TRBD1 (6 bases). Trimming pared 3 bases from V and 0 bases from J, leaving 9 bases between. In germline, CDR1 is KGHSH, CDR2 LQKENI. This CDR3 has 15 residues. CDR3 protein: CASSPTGTSGNTIYF. The CDR3 DNA reads as TGTGCCAGCTCACCTACAGGGACCTCTGGAAACACCATATATTTT.

This chain connects TRBV5-1 to TRBJ1-1, with TRBD1 matching 9 bases. With 2 bases clipped from V and 4 bases from J, the junction kept 9 bases outside the gene matches. CDR1 is SGHRS, CDR2 YFSETQ, per germline. The CDR3 length is 16 residues. CDR3 residues: CASSFTGGVRITEAFF. The CDR3 DNA reads as TGCGCCAGCAGCTTCACAGGGGGCGTTAGGATCACTGAAGCTTTCTTT.

CDR3 DNA sequence: TGTGCCAGCAGTGATATACAGGGGGAGGGTATCAGCAATCAGCCCCAGCATTTT. Amino acids: CASSDIQGEGISNQPQHF. The chain uses TRBV6-4 and TRBJ1-5; 8 bases are a match to TRBD1. Germline-derived CDR1 and CDR2 are MRHNA and SNTAGT. The CDR3 is 18 residues long. Trimming at V came to 3 bases and at J to 1 base, leaving 11 bases not matched to a gene.

The chain couples TRBV29-1 to TRBJ2-5, with D tentatively TRBD1 (5 bases). The V end was cut by 4 bases, the J end by 5 bases, with 11 bases between. Per germline, CDR1 SQVTM and CDR2 ANQGSEA. The CDR3 contains 12 residues. The CDR3 protein is CSVVVTVETQYF. For the CDR3, the DNA is TGCAGCGTTGTGGTGACAGTGGAGACCCAGTACTTC.

The V gene is TRBV5-1, the J gene TRBJ2-3, with unresolved D. Germline CDR1 reads SGHRS; CDR2 reads YFSETQ. V dropped 4 bases and J dropped 6 bases, with 21 bases sitting between them. There are 16 residues in the CDR3. For the CDR3, the DNA is TGCGCCAGCAGCACCCTACCCGGCCCTACGAGGGATACGCAGTATTTT. Translation gives CASSTLPGPTRDTQYF. Variable domain in full (rest from reference TRBV5-1 and TRBJ2-3): KAGVTQTPRYLIKTRGQQVTLSCSPISGHRSVSWYQQTPGQGLQFLFEYFSETQRNKGNFPGRFSGRQFSNSRSEMNVSTLELGDSALYLCASSTLPGPTRDTQYFGPGTRLTVL.

The chain links TRBV3-1 (or the pseudogene TRBV3-2) to TRBJ2-3; D remains unclear. CDR1 and CDR2 (germline): LGHDT, YNNKEL (reference sequence). This CDR3 contains 14 residues. Trimming removed 3 bases at V and 0 bases at J, with 7 bases between. The CDR3 reads CASSHQTSTDTQYF. DNA of the CDR3: TGTGCCAGCAGCCACCAGACTAGCACAGATACGCAGTATTTT.

CDR3 sequence reads: CASSLVAGGGQPQHF. The CDR3 nucleotides read TGTGCCAGCAGCTTAGTTGCGGGGGGAGGTCAGCCCCAGCATTTT. The V and J genes are TRBV7-2 and TRBJ1-5; D might be TRBD1 (5 bases). Trimming left V 1 base short and J 6 bases short, with 13 bases between. CDR1 is SGHTA, CDR2 FQGNSA, per germline. CDR3 length: 15 residues.

This clone came up once. The chain links TRBV5-4 to TRBJ2-1, with 8 bases identical to TRBD2. The V gene's germline CDR1 is SGHNT and CDR2 YYREEE (reference sequence). V dropped 0 bases and J dropped 5; count of bases not matched to a gene: 7. The CDR3 spans 16 residues. The CDR3 here is CASSLGQGGGNNEQFF. The CDR3 DNA reads as TGTGCCAGCAGCTTGGGGCAGGGCGGGGGGAACAATGAGCAGTTCTTC.

The table lists this clone with a count of one. This chain links TRBV9 with TRBJ2-7; a weak D match, TRBD2 (6 bases). Germline-derived CDR1 and CDR2 are SGDLS and YYNGEE. This CDR3 comprises 13 residues. Trimming cost V 0 bases and J 9 bases, with 13 bases left between them. The CDR3 loop reads CASSVDQGGGQYF. CDR3 in DNA: TGTGCCAGCAGCGTAGACCAGGGAGGAGGGCAGTACTTC.

The genes are TRBV11-2 and TRBJ2-7; D is undetermined. The length of the CDR3 is 13 residues. The V gene lost 0 bases and the J gene lost 5 bases, with 8 bases spanning the gap. Germline CDR1 and CDR2: SGHAT and FQNNGV. The CDR3 region is CASSLDSPDEQYF. The CDR3 DNA sequence: TGTGCCAGCAGCTTAGACTCCCCCGACGAGCAGTACTTC.

The chain employs TRBV2 and TRBJ2-5, with no clear D. The CDR3 is 13 residues long. Germline CDR1 and CDR2: SNHLY and FYNNEI. Between the trimmed V and J ends, which lost 7 bases and 3 bases, there was a span of 12 bases. The CDR3: CASTAVTEETQYF. CDR3 sequence (DNA): TGTGCCAGCACGGCAGTAACAGAAGAGACCCAGTACTTC.

The chain employs TRBV7-9 and TRBJ2-1; 7 bases map to TRBD1. CDR1 is SEHNR, CDR2 FQNEAQ, per germline (reference sequence). J was trimmed by 8 bases and V by 6 bases; bases with no gene match: 4. The CDR3 runs to 12 residues. Here the CDR3 reads CASRRQGYEQFF. CDR3 nucleotides: TGTGCCAGCAGAAGACAGGGTTATGAGCAGTTCTTC.